This T cell receptor (beta chain) was sequenced in a study of cytomegalovirus exposure and HLA in healthy donors. In the PCR, 60 Vbeta and 13 Jbeta primers were used. Libraries were prepared by immunoSEQ multiplex PCR; TCRdb keeps only in-frame clonotypes and omits some of them. Recorded for this sample: some 76,000 clones. The CDR3 consists of 18 residues. Trimming took 0 bases from V and 0 from J; bases not matched to a gene: 9. Input material: PBMCs. This clonotype originated in a boy aged 10-17 years in good health and CMV-seronegative. The V and J genes are TRBV5-3 and TRBJ1-1; TRBD1 matches 9 bases. TRBV5-3 falls under the ORF class, with uncertain function. The CDR3 protein is CARSLANVGQGMNTEAFF. The CDR3 nucleotides read TGTGCCAGAAGCTTGGCCAATGTGGGACAGGGAATGAACACTGAAGCTTTCTTT.